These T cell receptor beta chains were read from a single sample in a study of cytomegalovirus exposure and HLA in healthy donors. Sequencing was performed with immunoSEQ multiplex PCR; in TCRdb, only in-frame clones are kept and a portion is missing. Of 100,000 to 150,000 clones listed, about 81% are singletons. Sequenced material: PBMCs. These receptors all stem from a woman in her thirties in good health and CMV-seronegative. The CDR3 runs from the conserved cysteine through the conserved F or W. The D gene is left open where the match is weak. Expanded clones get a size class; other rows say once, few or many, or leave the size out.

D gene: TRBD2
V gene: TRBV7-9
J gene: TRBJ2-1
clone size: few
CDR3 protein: CASSLGGRADEQFF
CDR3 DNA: TGTGCCAGCAGCTTAGGCGGGAGGGCGGATGAGCAGTTCTTC

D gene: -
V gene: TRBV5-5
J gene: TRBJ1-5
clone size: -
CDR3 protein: CASSLDSHQPQHF
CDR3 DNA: TGTGCCAGCAGCCTGGACAGCCATCAGCCCCAGCATTTT

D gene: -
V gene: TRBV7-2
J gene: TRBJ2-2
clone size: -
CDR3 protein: CASSGGVAGGFEELFF
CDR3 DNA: TGTGCCAGCAGCGGTGGAGTAGCTGGGGGGTTCGAGGAGCTGTTTTTT

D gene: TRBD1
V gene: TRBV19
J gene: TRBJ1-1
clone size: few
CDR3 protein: CASSPVDRLNTEAFF
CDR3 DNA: TGTGCCAGTAGTCCCGTGGACAGGTTGAACACTGAAGCTTTCTTT

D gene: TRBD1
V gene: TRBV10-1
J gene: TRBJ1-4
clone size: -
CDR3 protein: CASSDLDRDLEKLFF
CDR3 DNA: TGCGCCAGCAGTGACTTGGACAGGGACTTAGAAAAACTGTTTTTT

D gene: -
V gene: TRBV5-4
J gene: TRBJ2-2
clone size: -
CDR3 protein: CASSSFGTGELFF
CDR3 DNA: TGTGCCAGCAGCTCCTTCGGTACCGGGGAGCTGTTTTTT

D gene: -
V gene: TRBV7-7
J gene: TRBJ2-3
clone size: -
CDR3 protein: CASSLASGTDTQYF
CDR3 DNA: TGTGCTAGCAGCTTAGCTAGCGGCACAGATACGCAGTATTTT

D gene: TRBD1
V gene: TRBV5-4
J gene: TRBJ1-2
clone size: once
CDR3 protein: CASSLIQGARGYTF
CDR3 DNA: TGTGCCAGCAGCTTGATACAGGGGGCTAGAGGCTACACCTTC

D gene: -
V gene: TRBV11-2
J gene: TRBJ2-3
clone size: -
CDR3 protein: CASSLADTQYF
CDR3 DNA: TGTGCCAGCAGCTTAGCGGATACGCAGTATTTT

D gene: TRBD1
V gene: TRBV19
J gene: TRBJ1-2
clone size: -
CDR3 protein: CATALTGDYGYTF
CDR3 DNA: TGTGCCACCGCGTTAACAGGGGACTATGGCTACACCTTC

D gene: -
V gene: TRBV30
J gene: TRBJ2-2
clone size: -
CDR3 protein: CAWATQGYGELFF
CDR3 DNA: TGTGCCTGGGCTACCCAGGGTTACGGGGAGCTGTTTTTT

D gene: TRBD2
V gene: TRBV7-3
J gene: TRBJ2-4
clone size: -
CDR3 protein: CASSLSGTSENIQYF
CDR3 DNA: TGTGCCAGCAGCTTAAGCGGGACTAGCGAAAACATTCAGTACTTC

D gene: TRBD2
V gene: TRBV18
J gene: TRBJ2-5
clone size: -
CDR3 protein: CASSPPSGRETQYF
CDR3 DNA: TGTGCCAGCTCACCACCTAGCGGGAGAGAGACCCAGTACTTC

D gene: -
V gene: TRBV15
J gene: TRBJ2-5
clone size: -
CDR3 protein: CATSREYRVGRETQYF
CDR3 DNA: TGTGCCACCAGCAGAGAGTACAGGGTTGGAAGAGAGACCCAGTACTTC

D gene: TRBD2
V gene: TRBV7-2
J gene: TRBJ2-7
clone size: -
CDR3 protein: CASSPLAGLYEQYF
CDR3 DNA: TGTGCCAGCAGCCCCCTAGCGGGACTCTACGAGCAGTACTTC

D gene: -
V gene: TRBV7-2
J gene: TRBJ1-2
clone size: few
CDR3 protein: CASSSPGRYGYTF
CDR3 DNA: TGTGCCAGCAGCTCCCCTGGCCGCTATGGCTACACCTTC